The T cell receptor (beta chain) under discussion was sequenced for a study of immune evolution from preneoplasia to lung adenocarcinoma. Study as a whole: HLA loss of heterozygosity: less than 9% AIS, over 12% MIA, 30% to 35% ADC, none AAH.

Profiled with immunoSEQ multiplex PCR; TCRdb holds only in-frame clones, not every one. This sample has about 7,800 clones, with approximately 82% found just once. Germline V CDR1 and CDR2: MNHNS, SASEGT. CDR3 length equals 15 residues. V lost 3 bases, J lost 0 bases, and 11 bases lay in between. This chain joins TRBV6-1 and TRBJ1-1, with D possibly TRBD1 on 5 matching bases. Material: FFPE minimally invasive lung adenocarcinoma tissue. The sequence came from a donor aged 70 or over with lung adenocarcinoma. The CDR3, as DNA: TGTGCCAGCAGTGAGGGGGTTACAATGAACACTGAAGCTTTCTTT. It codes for CASSEGVTMNTEAFF.